This TCR beta chain emerged from a study of T cells in localized non-small cell lung cancer. Notes on the study in general: Adjacent lung was found to contain a median about 60 of the top 100 tumor clones. Exceeding tumor, uninvolved adjacent lung had the highest T cell clonality. Because sequencing included only one region (of the tumor), heterogeneity remains possible.

Profiling relied on immunoSEQ multiplex PCR, and the TCRdb table lists in-frame clones only, not all of them. Here the sample spans some 71,000 clones, almost 85% being singletons. In germline, CDR1 is GTSNPN, CDR2 SVGIG (reference sequence). This CDR3 has 15 residues. J gave up 4 bases and V 4 bases, and 6 bases lay outside the gene matches. About this clone itself: The target antigen is unknown.

The chain carries TRBV30 and TRBJ2-1; 11 bases are shared with TRBD2. The starting material was peripheral blood, obtained before any cancer treatment. This receptor was taken from a female donor of 60 years or more with stage I lung adenocarcinoma. As DNA, the CDR3 is TGTGCCTGGACCCCTGGGACTAGCGGATACAATGAGCAGTTCTTC. Its protein is CAWTPGTSGYNEQFF.